This passage covers 24 T cell receptor beta chains from one sample sequenced in a study of shared clonotypes between healthy human individuals. The protocol was immunoSEQ multiplex PCR, while the TCRdb copy is restricted to in-frame clones and leaves out a portion. The repertoire consists of approximately 98,000 clones, with roughly two thirds occurring once and the leading ten covering around 25%. The sample was memory CD8+ T cells sorted from blood. This sample's subset: CD45RO+ cells pooled with CCR7-negative TemRA cells. These receptors were taken from a woman younger than 45 in good health.

The chain is built from TRBV7-2 and TRBJ2-1; D may be TRBD2 (6 bases). The ends were cut back, 5 bases at V and 6 bases at J, with 17 bases in the middle. CDR1 is SGHTA, CDR2 FQGNSA, per germline. CDR3 length equals 15 residues. The CDR3 DNA is TGTGCCAGCAGCAGAACGGTACTAGCCCCCAATGAGCAGTTCTTC. This gives the protein CASSRTVLAPNEQFF.

This chain joins TRBV2 and TRBJ2-3, with a weak D call TRBD1 (5 bases). V was cut by 6 bases and J by 9 bases, with 16 bases left in between. CDR1 and CDR2 from the germline V gene are SNHLY and FYNNEI. This CDR3 has 13 amino acids. The DNA of the CDR3 is TGTGCCAGCAGCTCCTCGCCGTGGGGCACGCAGTATTTT. Residues: CASSSSPWGTQYF.

This clone was recorded a few times. Other DNA sequences in this sample translate to the same CDR3. The chain links TRBV7-9 to TRBJ2-1; possible D gene TRBD2, 6 bases. V lost 5 bases and J 0 bases, leaving 14 bases between the germline ends. This CDR3 has 16 residues. Germline CDR1 is SEHNR and CDR2 is FQNEAQ (reference sequence). CDR3 sequence: CASSPRGGSSYNEQFF. CDR3 nucleotides: TGTGCCAGCAGCCCCCGAGGAGGGAGCTCCTACAATGAGCAGTTCTTC. Full variable domain (missing parts from reference TRBV7-9 and TRBJ2-1): DTGVSQNPRHKITKRGQNVTFRCDPISEHNRLYWYRQTLGQGPEFLTYFQNEAQLEKSRLLSDRFSAERPKGSFSTLEIQRTEQGDSAMYLCASSPRGGSSYNEQFFGPGTRLTVL.

The V gene is TRBV5-5, the J gene TRBJ2-7; 10 bases are a match to TRBD1. Germline CDR1 and CDR2: SGHKS and YYEKEE (reference sequence). Trimming at V came to 0 bases and at J to 4 bases, leaving 4 bases not matched to a gene. The CDR3 contains 15 residues. The CDR3: CASSLETGGGYEQYF. For the CDR3, the DNA is TGTGCCAGCAGCTTGGAGACAGGGGGCGGGTACGAGCAGTACTTC.

The chain couples TRBV23-1 to TRBJ2-7, with a tentative D call TRBD2 (7 bases). TRBV23-1 is designated an ORF whose function remains uncertain. The CDR3 consists of 19 residues. V lost 1 base, J lost 2 bases, and 24 bases lay in between. The CDR3 DNA is TGCGCCAGCAGTCAATTTAGGGGGTGGGCTAGCGGAAGAGCCTACGAGCAGTACTTC. Translating gives CASSQFRGWASGRAYEQYF.

At least ten counts were recorded for this clone. The chain recombines TRBV25-1 with TRBJ2-7; D is unclear. Trimming shortened V by 8 bases and J by 0 bases, and 11 bases separated the two germline ends. The CDR3 length is 13 residues. The germline V gene encodes CDR1 MGHDK and CDR2 SYGVNS. The CDR3 DNA is TGTGCCAGCCTGGGAACCAGCTCCTACGAGCAGTACTTC. Protein: CASLGTSSYEQYF.

The chain uses TRBV2 and TRBJ2-1; maybe TRBD2 (6 bases). This CDR3 is 16 amino acids long. Trimming removed 6 bases at V and 3 bases at J, with 18 bases between. Germline values: CDR1 SNHLY, CDR2 FYNNEI. The CDR3 protein is CASRRSAGPGYNEQFF. CDR3 coding DNA: TGTGCCAGCAGACGTTCGGCGGGACCCGGCTACAATGAGCAGTTCTTC.

The V gene is TRBV27, the J gene TRBJ1-1; TRBD1 agrees at 12 bases. This CDR3 is 15 amino acids long. CDR1 and CDR2 (germline): MNHEY, SMNVEV (reference sequence). V dropped 3 bases and J dropped 6; count of bases not matched to a gene: 5. The CDR3: CASSLGQGASAEAFF. The CDR3 nucleotides are TGTGCCAGCAGTTTGGGACAGGGGGCTTCGGCTGAAGCTTTCTTT.

V usage is TRBV5-6 and J usage is TRBJ2-7; TRBD2 aligns across 9 bases. This CDR3 comprises 16 residues. Losses at the gene ends were 4 bases for V and 4 bases for J; bases not matched to a gene: 12. Germline-derived CDR1 and CDR2 are SGHDT and YYEEEE. The CDR3: CASSHDLAGYSYEQYF. DNA of the CDR3: TGTGCCAGCAGCCACGATCTAGCGGGATATTCGTACGAGCAGTACTTC.

This clone was picked up many times. This sequence joins TRBV25-1 and TRBJ1-5, with 7 bases fitting TRBD1. Germline V gene sequence: CDR1 MGHDK, CDR2 SYGVNS. V was pared by 2 bases and J by 7 bases, with 2 bases of the junction left unmatched. The CDR3 is 13 residues long. The CDR3, as DNA: TGTGCCAGCAGTGAAAAGGGGGCCCAGCCCCAGCATTTT. Its translation is CASSEKGAQPQHF.

This clone was seen only a few times. V gene TRBV28 combines with J gene TRBJ1-3; TRBD1 aligns across 9 bases. Germline V gives CDR1 MDHEN, CDR2 SYDVKM. This CDR3 spans 16 amino acids. The V gene end was trimmed by 5 bases and the J gene end by 10 bases; junction bases not matched to a gene: 15. For the CDR3, the DNA is TGTGCCAGCAGTAAACCGGGACAGGGACCCCGTCGTACCATATATTTT. It yields the protein CASSKPGQGPRRTIYF.

This chain connects TRBV16 to TRBJ1-5, with 10 bases identical to TRBD1. This CDR3 region has 15 residues. V lost 3 bases and J lost 4; bases outside the gene matches: 3. Germline CDR1 and CDR2: KGHSY and FQNENV. Here the CDR3 DNA reads TGTGCCAGCAGCCACGGACAGGGGGTAAATCAGCCCCAGCATTTT. Translation gives CASSHGQGVNQPQHF.

A few counts support this clone. The rearrangement uses TRBV7-2 and TRBJ2-5, with no clear D. V was pared by 5 bases and J by 5 bases, with 15 bases between. The CDR3 extends over 14 amino acids. Germline loops: CDR1 SGHTA, CDR2 FQGNSA. CDR3: CASSPRRWGETQYF. The CDR3 DNA follows: TGTGCCAGCAGCCCGAGGCGATGGGGTGAGACCCAGTACTTC.

The chain uses TRBV5-1 and TRBJ1-4; TRBD1 matches 10 bases. Germline-derived CDR1 and CDR2 are SGHRS and YFSETQ. The V gene end was trimmed by 4 bases and the J gene end by 2 bases; junction bases not matched to a gene: 2. The CDR3 sequence is 15 residues long. The CDR3 spells CASSRGQGTNEKLFF. Written as DNA, the CDR3 is TGCGCCAGCAGCCGGGGACAGGGGACTAATGAAAAACTGTTTTTT.

This clone showed up just a few times. CDR3 loop: CASRYGAGYEQYF. Here the CDR3 DNA reads TGTGCCAGCAGGTACGGGGCGGGGTACGAGCAGTACTTC. This chain joins TRBV27 and TRBJ2-7; possibly TRBD2 for D (6 bases). V was shortened by 6 bases and J by 4 bases, with 13 bases between the two germline ends. Germline values: CDR1 MNHEY, CDR2 SMNVEV (reference sequence). The CDR3 has 13 amino acids.

V and J are TRBV27 and TRBJ1-5; D uncertain. From germline, CDR1 is MNHEY and CDR2 SMNVEV (reference sequence). With 2 bases removed from V and 6 bases from J, the gap between germline ends came to 11 bases. This CDR3 spans 14 amino acids. The CDR3 DNA is TGTGCCAGCAGTTTAACCGGCGCGTTTCAGCCCCAGCATTTT. It translates to CASSLTGAFQPQHF.

The chain joins TRBV29-1 to TRBJ1-2, with TRBD1 as a possible D gene (5 bases). Germline CDR1 and CDR2: SQVTM and ANQGSEA. V dropped 8 bases and J dropped 6 bases, with 13 bases sitting between them. The CDR3 totals 11 residues. CDR3 sequence (DNA): TGCAGCTCATTGGGACTAGATGGCTACACCTTC. The encoded protein is CSSLGLDGYTF.

V and J are TRBV7-8 and TRBJ2-7; 12 bases agree with TRBD1. Germline V CDR1 and CDR2: SGHVS, FQNEAQ. V dropped 5 bases and J dropped 5; count of bases not matched to a gene: 10. The length of the CDR3 is 16 residues. The DNA of the CDR3 is TGTGCCAGCAGCCCGACCGCCGGGACAGGGGGCCACGAGCAGTACTTC. This sequence encodes CASSPTAGTGGHEQYF.

The V and J genes are TRBV7-9 and TRBJ1-3, with TRBD1 as a possible D gene (5 bases). The CDR3 covers 19 residues. V lost 1 base, J lost 0 bases, and 19 bases lay in between. Germline V CDR1 and CDR2: SEHNR, FQNEAQ (reference sequence). Written as DNA, the CDR3 is TGTGCCAGCAGCTTAGGGTATGAAATGGGACCGCACTCTGGAAACACCATATATTTT. It encodes CASSLGYEMGPHSGNTIYF.

The gene calls are TRBV27 and TRBJ2-7; 9 bases align to TRBD2. The germline gives CDR1 MNHEY, CDR2 SMNVEV (reference sequence). The CDR3 is made up of 17 amino acids. Losses at the gene ends were 4 bases for V and 3 bases for J; bases not matched to a gene: 13. DNA for the CDR3: TGTGCCAGCAGTTCCTCGGGCCTAGCGGGAAACTTCTACGAGCAGTACTTC. It specifies CASSSSGLAGNFYEQYF.

About this clone itself: A read error likely explains this, since a far larger clone differs by one base. The rearrangement joins TRBV14 to TRBJ2-5, with D perhaps TRBD2 (5 bases). The end of the DNA aligns better with TRBJ2-7, so the J call may be wrong. This CDR3 has 14 amino acids. Germline CDR1 and CDR2: SGHDN and FVKESK. Here the CDR3 DNA reads TGTGCCAGCAGCCAAGATCCCTCGGGGATCGAGCAGTACTTC. Its translation is CASSQDPSGIEQYF.

This clone was counted only a few times. This chain joins TRBV28 and TRBJ2-5; maybe TRBD2 (6 bases). The CDR3 consists of 17 residues. V was trimmed by 5 bases and J by 1 base, leaving 20 bases between them. Per the germline V gene, CDR1 is MDHEN and CDR2 is SYDVKM. This CDR3 reads CASSPPPFFGGQETQYF. DNA of the CDR3: TGTGCCAGCAGTCCCCCCCCCTTTTTCGGGGGCCAAGAGACCCAGTACTTC.

The J gene is TRBJ2-3, the V gene TRBV5-1; D is undetermined. Between the trimmed V and J ends, which lost 3 bases and 5 bases, there was a span of 16 bases. The CDR3 has 15 amino acids. CDR1 is SGHRS, CDR2 YFSETQ, per germline. CDR3 nucleotides: TGCGCCAGCAGCTCGTCAAGGGTACAGCAAGATACGCAGTATTTT. It encodes CASSSSRVQQDTQYF.

This sequence joins TRBV4-2 and TRBJ2-1; tentative D call: TRBD1 (6 bases). Germline CDR1 and CDR2: LGHNA and YNFKEQ. V was pared by 0 bases and J by 9 bases, with 15 bases between. The CDR3 runs 15 residues. CDR3 region: CASSQERQGWGEQFF. The CDR3, as DNA: TGTGCCAGCAGCCAAGAACGGCAGGGGTGGGGTGAGCAGTTCTTC.